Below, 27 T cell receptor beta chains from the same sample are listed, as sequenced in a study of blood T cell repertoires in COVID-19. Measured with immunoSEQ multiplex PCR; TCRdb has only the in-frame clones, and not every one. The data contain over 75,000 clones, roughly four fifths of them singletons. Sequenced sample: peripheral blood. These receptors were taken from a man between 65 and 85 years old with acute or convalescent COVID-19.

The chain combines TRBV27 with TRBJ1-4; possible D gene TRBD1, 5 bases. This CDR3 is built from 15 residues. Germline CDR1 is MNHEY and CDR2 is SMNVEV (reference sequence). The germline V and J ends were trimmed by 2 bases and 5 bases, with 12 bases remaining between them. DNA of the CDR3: TGTGCCAGCAGTTTAGTATGGCAGGGAAATGAAAAACTGTTTTTT. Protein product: CASSLVWQGNEKLFF. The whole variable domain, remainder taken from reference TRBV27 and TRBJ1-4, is EAQVTQNPRYLITVTGKKLTVTCSQNMNHEYMSWYRQDPGLGLRQIYYSMNVEVTDKGDVPEGYKVSRKEKRNFPLILESPSPNQTSLYFCASSLVWQGNEKLFFGSGTQLSVL.

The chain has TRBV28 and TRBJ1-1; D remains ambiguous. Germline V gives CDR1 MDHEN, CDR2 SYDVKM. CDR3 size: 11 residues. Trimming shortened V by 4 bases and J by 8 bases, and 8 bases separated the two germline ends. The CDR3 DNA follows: TGTGCCAGCAGTTCTAATCTGGAAGCTTTCTTT. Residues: CASSSNLEAFF.

CDR3 sequence reads: CAWRGGLHTQYF. The CDR3 DNA is TGTGCCTGGCGGGGGGGCCTTCATACGCAGTATTTT. The chain joins TRBV30 to TRBJ2-3; 8 bases fit TRBD2. J lost 7 bases, V lost 5 bases, and 5 bases had no gene match. Germline CDR1 and CDR2: GTSNPN and SVGIG (reference sequence). The CDR3 extends over 12 amino acids.

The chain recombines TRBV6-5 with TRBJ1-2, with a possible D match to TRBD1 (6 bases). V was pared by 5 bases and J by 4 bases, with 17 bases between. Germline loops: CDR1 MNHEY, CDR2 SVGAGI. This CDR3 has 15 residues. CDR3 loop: CASSPNRVLGYGYTF. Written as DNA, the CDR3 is TGTGCCAGCAGTCCTAACAGGGTCCTTGGCTATGGCTACACCTTC.

CDR3 region: CASSGRGLAGGLSTDTQYF. Here the CDR3 DNA reads TGTGCCAGCAGCGGAAGGGGACTAGCGGGGGGCCTTAGCACAGATACGCAGTATTTT. The chain is built from TRBV11-2 and TRBJ2-3; TRBD2 agrees at 15 bases. CDR1 SGHAT and CDR2 FQNNGV come from the germline V gene. With V trimmed by 5 bases and J by 0 bases, 9 bases remained unmatched. The CDR3 sequence is 19 residues long.

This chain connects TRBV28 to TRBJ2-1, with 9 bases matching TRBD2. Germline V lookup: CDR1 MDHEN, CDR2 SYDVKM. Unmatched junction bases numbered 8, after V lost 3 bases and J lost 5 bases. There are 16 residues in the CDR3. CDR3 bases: TGTGCCAGCAGTTTGCTTAGCGGGAGAAGAAACAATGAGCAGTTCTTC. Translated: CASSLLSGRRNNEQFF.

This chain's CDR3 is CASSFGVSNQPQHF. CDR3 sequence (DNA): TGTGCCAGCAGTTTCGGAGTTAGCAATCAGCCCCAGCATTTT. The chain uses TRBV28 and TRBJ1-5; no clear D gene. The CDR3 contains 14 residues. The germline gives CDR1 MDHEN, CDR2 SYDVKM. Trimming removed 3 bases at V and 0 bases at J, with 6 bases between.

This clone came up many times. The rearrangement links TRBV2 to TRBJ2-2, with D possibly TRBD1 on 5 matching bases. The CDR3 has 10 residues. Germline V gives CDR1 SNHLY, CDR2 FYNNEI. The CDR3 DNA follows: TGTGATAGTAGGGGCGGGGAGCTGTTTTTT. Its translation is CDSRGGELFF.

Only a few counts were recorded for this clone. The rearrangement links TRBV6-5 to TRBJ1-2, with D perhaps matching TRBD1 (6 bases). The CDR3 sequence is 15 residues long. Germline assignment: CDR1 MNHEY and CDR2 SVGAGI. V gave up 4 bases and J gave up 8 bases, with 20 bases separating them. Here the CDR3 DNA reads TGTGCCAGCAGTTTCCGCAACAGGGAGACGGGAGGCTACACCTTC. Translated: CASSFRNRETGGYTF.

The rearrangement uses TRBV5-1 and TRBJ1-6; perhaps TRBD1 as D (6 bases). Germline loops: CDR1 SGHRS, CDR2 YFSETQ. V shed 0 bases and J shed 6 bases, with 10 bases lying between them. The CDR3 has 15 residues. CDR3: CASSLAGQINSPLHF. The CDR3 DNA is TGCGCCAGCAGCTTGGCCGGACAGATTAATTCACCCCTCCACTTT. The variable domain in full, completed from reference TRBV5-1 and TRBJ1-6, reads KAGVTQTPRYLIKTRGQQVTLSCSPISGHRSVSWYQQTPGQGLQFLFEYFSETQRNKGNFPGRFSGRQFSNSRSEMNVSTLELGDSALYLCASSLAGQINSPLHFGNGTRLTVT.

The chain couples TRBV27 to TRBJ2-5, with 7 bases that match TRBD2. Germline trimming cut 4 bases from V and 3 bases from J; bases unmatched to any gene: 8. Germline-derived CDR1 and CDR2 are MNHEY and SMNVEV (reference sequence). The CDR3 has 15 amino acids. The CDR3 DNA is TGTGCCAGCAGTTCCCCGCCAAGCGGGAAAGAGACCCAGTACTTC. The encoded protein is CASSSPPSGKETQYF.

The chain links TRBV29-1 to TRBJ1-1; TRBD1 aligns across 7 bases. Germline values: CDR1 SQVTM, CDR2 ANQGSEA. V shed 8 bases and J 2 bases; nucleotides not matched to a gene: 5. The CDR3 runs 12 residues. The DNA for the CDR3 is TGCAGCACACGACAGGGAAACACTGAAGCTTTCTTT. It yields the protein CSTRQGNTEAFF.

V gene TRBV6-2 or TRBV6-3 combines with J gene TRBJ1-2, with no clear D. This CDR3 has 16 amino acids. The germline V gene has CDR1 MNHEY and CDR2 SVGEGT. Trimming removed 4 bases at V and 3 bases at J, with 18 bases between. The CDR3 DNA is TGTGCCAGCAGTTCCGGTCGAGGAGGGTCCGACTATGGCTACACCTTC. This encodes CASSSGRGGSDYGYTF.

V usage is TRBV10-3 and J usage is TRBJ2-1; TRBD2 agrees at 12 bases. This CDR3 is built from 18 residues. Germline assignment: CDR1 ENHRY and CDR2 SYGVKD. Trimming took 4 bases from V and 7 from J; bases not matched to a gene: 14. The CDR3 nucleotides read TGTGCCATCAGTGTCCTCCGCCGTCGGACTAGCGGGACAAATGAGCAGTTCTTC. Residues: CAISVLRRRTSGTNEQFF.

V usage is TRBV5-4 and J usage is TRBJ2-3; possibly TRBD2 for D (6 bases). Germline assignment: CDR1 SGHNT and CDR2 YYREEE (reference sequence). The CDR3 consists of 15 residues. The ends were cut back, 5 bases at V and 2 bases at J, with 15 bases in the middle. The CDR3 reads CASRDRDSFTDTQYF. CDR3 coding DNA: TGTGCCAGCAGGGACCGGGACTCCTTCACAGATACGCAGTATTTT. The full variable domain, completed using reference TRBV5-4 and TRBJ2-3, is ETGVTQSPTHLIKTRGQQVTLRCSSQSGHNTVSWYQQALGQGPQFIFQYYREEENGRGNFPPRFSGLQFPNYSSELNVNALELDDSALYLCASRDRDSFTDTQYFGPGTRLTVL.

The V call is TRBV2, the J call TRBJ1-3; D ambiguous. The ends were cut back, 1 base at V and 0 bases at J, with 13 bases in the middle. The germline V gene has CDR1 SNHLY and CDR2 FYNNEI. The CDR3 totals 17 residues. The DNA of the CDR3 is TGTGCCAGCAGTGAAGGGGGAGCGAATCCCTCTGGAAACACCATATATTTT. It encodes CASSEGGANPSGNTIYF.

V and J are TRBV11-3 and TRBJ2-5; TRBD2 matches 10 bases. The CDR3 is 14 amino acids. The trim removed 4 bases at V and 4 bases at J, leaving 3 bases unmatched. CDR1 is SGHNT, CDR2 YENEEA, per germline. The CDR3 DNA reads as TGTGCCAGCAGCTCCAGGACTAGCGGAGAGACCCAGTACTTC. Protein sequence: CASSSRTSGETQYF.

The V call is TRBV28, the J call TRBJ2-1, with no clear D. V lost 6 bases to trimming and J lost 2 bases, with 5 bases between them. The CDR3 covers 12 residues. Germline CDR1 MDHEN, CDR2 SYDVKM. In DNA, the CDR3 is TGTGCCAGCAGGGTAGCCTACAATGAGCAGTTCTTC. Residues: CASRVAYNEQFF.

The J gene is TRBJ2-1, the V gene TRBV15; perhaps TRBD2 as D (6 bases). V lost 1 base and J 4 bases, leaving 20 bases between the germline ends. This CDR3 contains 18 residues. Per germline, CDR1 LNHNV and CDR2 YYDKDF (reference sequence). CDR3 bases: TGTGCCACCAGCAGAGTCCCCCCGTCGGCGGGGTTTTACAATGAGCAGTTCTTC. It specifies CATSRVPPSAGFYNEQFF.

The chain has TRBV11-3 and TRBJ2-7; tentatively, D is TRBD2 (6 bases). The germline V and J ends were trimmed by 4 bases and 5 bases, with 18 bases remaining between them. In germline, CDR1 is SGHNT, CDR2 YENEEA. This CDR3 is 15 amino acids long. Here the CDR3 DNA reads TGTGCCAGCAGCTCGGGACTTCATTCAGTAAACGAGCAGTACTTC. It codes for CASSSGLHSVNEQYF.

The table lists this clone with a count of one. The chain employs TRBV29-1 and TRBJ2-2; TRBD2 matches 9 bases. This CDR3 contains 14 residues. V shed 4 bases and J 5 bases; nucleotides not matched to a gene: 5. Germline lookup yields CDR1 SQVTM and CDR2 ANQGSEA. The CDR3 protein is CSVGSGGPTGELFF. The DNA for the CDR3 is TGCAGCGTTGGTAGCGGGGGTCCAACCGGGGAGCTGTTTTTT.

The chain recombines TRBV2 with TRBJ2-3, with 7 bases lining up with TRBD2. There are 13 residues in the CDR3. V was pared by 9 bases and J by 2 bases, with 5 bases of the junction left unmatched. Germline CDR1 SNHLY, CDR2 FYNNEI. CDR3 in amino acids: CASLRETTDTQYF. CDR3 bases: TGTGCCAGTCTGCGGGAGACCACAGATACGCAGTATTTT.

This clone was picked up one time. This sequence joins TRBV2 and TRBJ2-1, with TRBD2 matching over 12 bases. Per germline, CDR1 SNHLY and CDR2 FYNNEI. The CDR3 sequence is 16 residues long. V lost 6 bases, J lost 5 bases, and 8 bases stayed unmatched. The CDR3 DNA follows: TGTGCCAGCAGGGTTCGGACTAGCGGGGACCACAATGAGCAGTTCTTC. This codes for CASRVRTSGDHNEQFF.

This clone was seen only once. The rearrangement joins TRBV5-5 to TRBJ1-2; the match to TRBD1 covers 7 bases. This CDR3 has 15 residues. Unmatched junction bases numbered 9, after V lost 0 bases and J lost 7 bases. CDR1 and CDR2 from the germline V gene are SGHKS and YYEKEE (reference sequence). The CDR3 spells CASSLGAGGRVGYTF. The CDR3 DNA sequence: TGTGCCAGCAGCTTGGGGGCAGGGGGGCGAGTTGGCTACACCTTC. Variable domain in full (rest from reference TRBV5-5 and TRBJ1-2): DAGVTQSPTHLIKTRGQQVTLRCSPISGHKSVSWYQQVLGQGPQFIFQYYEKEERGRGNFPDRFSARQFPNYSSELNVNALLLGDSALYLCASSLGAGGRVGYTFGSGTRLTVV.

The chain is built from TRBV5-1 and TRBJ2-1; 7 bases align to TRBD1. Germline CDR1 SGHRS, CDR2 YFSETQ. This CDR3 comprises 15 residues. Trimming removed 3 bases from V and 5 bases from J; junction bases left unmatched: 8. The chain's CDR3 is CASSYIGTADNEQFF. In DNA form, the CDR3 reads TGCGCCAGCAGCTACATTGGGACAGCAGACAATGAGCAGTTCTTC.

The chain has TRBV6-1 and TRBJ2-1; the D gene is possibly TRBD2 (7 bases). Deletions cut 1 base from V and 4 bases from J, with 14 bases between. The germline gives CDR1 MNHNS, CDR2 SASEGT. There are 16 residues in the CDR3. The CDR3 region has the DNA TGTGCCAGCAGTGAAGAGGAGGGGGGGCCGTACAATGAGCAGTTCTTC. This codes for CASSEEEGGPYNEQFF.

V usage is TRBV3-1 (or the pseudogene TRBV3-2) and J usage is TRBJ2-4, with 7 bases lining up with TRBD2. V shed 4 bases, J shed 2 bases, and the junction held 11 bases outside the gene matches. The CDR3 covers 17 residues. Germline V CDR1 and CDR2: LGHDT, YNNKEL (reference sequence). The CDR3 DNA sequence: TGTGCCAGCAGCCCTCTCACGGTAGCGGGTCCCAAAAACATTCAGTACTTC. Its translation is CASSPLTVAGPKNIQYF.